Sequencing of this TCR beta chain was carried out in a study of cytotoxic CD8 clonotypes in ibrutinib-treated CLL (dated by TCRdb to the early 2020s). About the study as a whole: The cohort had 11 relapsed/refractory and 15 treatment-naive patients; 17 to 18 were IGHV unmutated. Samples at response were collected after a median of about 11 months of treatment, with a range of about 6 to 40 months. On average, each sample yielded some 250,000 productive templates and under 95,000 productive rearrangements. All remission and progressive disease samples were collected while patients were still receiving ibrutinib. Of the 85 to 90 participants in the trial, about two dozen had longitudinal samples available. Cryopreserved peripheral blood mononuclear cells were obtained prior to treatment, at the time of response, and at either disease progression or sustained remission. Responses were partial in 25 or so patients and complete in 2; after median about 63 months follow-up, roughly 15 stayed in remission and about twelve progressed.

This clone appeared once. Its antigen is unknown. One base away there is no much larger clone; base qualities are not given. CDR1 and CDR2 (LNHDA, SQIVND) derive from the germline V gene (reference sequence). From cysteine to phenylalanine, the CDR3 is 14 amino acids long. The kept DNA is CDR3 alone, 42 bases in frame from the first base. Ends trimmed: V by 5 bases, J by 5 bases; bases unmatched to a gene: 7. Here is what the overall study found, with its caveats: Sampling times were not matched between patients in sustained remission and patients whose disease was progressing, and lymph node repertoires were not examined. Baseline clonality exceeded that of age-matched healthy donors and correlated strongly with circulating CD8+ T-cell counts. Clonality rose at ibrutinib response, remained stable during sustained remission, and dropped back toward baseline at progression. Public clonotypes were rare and either shrank or stayed stable during treatment, and the rise in clonality at ibrutinib response reflected expansion of private clonotypes.

Each clonotype received, on average, 10x coverage in deep resolution sequencing performed on a MiSeq, where the target depth lay between 1 in 1 million and 1 in 200,000 T cells. TCR beta libraries were generated with the immunoSEQ hsTCRB Kit. The original pipeline was this. The data were analyzed with ImmunoSEQ Analyzer and ImmunoSEQ Data Assistant, and V, D and J gene assignments followed IMGT definitions. Clonality was computed as one minus normalized Shannon entropy of productive rearrangement frequencies, ranging from 0 to 1. Only overrepresented clonotypes making up at least 0.05% of each patient's repertoire were included in the public clonotype analysis. Approximately 14 age-matched healthy donor repertoires from immuneACCESS were used as controls for clonality. TCRdb retrieved this table from immuneACCESS and kept in-frame rearrangements only. Not all clones are present; in checked studies, unresolved V genes account for under half, and no reason is known for the remainder. V, J and clone size derive from that table, while D and trimming were established from the DNA sequence. The sample table records about 40,000 clones; approximately 67% of these occur just once. 5.5% to 7% of the sample comes from the top ten.

Per the publication, the time point label means: progressive disease on ibrutinib. For TCR beta library preparation, around 2 micrograms of genomic DNA were isolated from cryopreserved PBMCs. Longitudinal blood samples from CLL patients on ibrutinib monotherapy were analyzed using high-throughput TCR beta sequencing. The patients took part in an open-label, single-center phase 2 trial of ibrutinib monotherapy. The chain is assembled from TRBV19 and TRBJ2-5; 8 of the junction bases match TRBD2. The sample here was PBMCs, taken at disease progression, from a patient treated with ibrutinib. This TCR was sampled from a human donor with chronic lymphocytic leukemia. CDR3 reads: CASSEAGVGETQYF. Read as DNA, the sequence is TGTGCCAGTAGTGAAGCGGGAGTTGGGGAGACCCAGTACTTC.